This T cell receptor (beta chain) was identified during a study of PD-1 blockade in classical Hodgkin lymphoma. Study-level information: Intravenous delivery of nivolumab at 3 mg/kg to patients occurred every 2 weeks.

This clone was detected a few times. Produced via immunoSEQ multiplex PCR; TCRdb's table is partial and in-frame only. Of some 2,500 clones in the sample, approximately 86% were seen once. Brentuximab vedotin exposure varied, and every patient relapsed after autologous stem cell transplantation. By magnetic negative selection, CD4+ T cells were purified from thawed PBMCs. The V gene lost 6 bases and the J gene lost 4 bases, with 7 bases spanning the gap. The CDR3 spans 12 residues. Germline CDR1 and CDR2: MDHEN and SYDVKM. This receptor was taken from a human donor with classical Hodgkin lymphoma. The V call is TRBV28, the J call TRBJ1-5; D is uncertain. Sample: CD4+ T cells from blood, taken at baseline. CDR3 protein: CASSPGNQPQHF. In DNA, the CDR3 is TGTGCCAGCAGCCCAGGTAATCAGCCCCAGCATTTT.